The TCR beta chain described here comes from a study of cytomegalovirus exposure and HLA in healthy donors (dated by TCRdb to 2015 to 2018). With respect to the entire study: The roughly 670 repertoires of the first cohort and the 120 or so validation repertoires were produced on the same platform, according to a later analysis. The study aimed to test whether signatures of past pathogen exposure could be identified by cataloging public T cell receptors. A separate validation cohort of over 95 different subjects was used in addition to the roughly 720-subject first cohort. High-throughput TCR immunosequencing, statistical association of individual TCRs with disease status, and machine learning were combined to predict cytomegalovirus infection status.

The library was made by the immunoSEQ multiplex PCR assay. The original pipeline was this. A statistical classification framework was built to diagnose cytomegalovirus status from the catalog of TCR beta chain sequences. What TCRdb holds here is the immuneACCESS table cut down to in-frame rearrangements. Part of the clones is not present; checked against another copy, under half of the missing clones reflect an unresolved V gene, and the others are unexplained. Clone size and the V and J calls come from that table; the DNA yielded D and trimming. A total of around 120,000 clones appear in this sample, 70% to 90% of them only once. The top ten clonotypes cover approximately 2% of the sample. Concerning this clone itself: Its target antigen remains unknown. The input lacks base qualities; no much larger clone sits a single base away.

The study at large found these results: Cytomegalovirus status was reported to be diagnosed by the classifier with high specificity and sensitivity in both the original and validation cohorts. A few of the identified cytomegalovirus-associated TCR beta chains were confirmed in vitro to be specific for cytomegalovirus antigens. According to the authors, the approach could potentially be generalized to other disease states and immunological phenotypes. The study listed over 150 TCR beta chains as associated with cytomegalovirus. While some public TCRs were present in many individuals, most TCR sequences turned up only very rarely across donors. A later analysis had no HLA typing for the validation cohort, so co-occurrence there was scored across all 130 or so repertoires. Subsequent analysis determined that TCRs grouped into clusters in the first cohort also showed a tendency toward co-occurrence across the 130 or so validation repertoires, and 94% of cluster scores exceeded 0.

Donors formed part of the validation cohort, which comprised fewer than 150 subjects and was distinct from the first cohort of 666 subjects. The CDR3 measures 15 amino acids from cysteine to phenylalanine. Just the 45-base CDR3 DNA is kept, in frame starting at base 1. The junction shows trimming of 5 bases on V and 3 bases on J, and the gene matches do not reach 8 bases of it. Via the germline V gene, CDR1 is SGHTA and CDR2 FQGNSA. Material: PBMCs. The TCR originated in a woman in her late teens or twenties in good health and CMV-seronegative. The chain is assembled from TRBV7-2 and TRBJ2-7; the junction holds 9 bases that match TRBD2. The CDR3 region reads CASSPVAGVVYEQYF. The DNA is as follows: TGTGCCAGCAGCCCAGTAGCGGGAGTGGTCTACGAGCAGTACTTC.